This TCR beta chain appears in the sequencing data of a study of CD8 T cells in ankylosing spondylitis. Points from the study as a whole: A CD8+ phenotype characterized the disease-linked clones, which were relatively rare in peripheral blood.

One entry per CDR3 protein results from TCRdb running MiXCR on the 5' RACE reads. The sample consists of 100,000 to 150,000 distinct CDR3 sequences, 6% to 8.5% of them appearing once. The CDR3 is made up of 13 amino acids. Germline lookup yields CDR1 SGHTA and CDR2 FQGNSA. The V end lost 10 bases, the J end lost 4 bases, and 14 bases lay between the germline ends. This clonotype has a count of ten or more. Its antigen is currently unknown. The receptor's source is a male donor with ankylosing spondylitis or in good health (not recorded which). V and J are TRBV7-2 and TRBJ2-1; possibly TRBD2 for D (6 bases). Sequencing was performed on blood, either unsorted or a sorted T cell fraction (not recorded which). Written as DNA, the CDR3 is TGTGCCACCAACCGGGACTCTTACAATGAGCAGTTCTTC. Its translation: CATNRDSYNEQFF.